Listed here are 30 T cell receptor beta chains from one sample, sequenced in a study of T cells expressing NK-cell markers. No DNA is given; TCRdb re-called the 5' RACE reads and lists each CDR3 protein once. The sample has 400,000 to 550,000 distinct CDR3 sequences. What was sequenced was blood T cells: a sorted CD56 or NKG2C T cell subset, CD4+ or CD8+ T cells, or bulk PBMC T cells (not recorded which). The receptors were gathered from a woman aged 18 to 75 in good health.

This sequence joins TRBV7-9 and TRBJ1-1. CDR1 and CDR2 from the germline V gene are SEHNR and FQNEAQ (reference sequence). The length of the CDR3 is 14 residues. The CDR3 protein is CASINGRKNTEAFF. Using reference TRBV7-9 and TRBJ1-1 for the parts outside the CDR3, the full variable domain is DTGVSQNPRHKITKRGQNVTFRCDPISEHNRLYWYRQTLGQGPEFLTYFQNEAQLEKSRLLSDRFSAERPKGSFSTLEIQRTEQGDSAMYLCASINGRKNTEAFFGQGTRLTVV.

The chain links TRBV20-1 to TRBJ2-1; as DNA is missing, the TRBD2 call by TCRdb cannot be tested. Germline CDR1 is DFQATT and CDR2 is SNEGSKA (reference sequence). This CDR3 comprises 15 residues. The CDR3 spells CSASLAGRAGNEQFF.

The chain has TRBV11-1 and TRBJ2-1; TCRdb indicates TRBD1, and absent DNA this call remains unverified. The CDR3 runs to 18 residues. The V gene's germline CDR1 is SGHAT and CDR2 FQDESV (reference sequence). The CDR3 loop reads CASSSRQGTFSSYNEQFF.

CDR3 amino acids: CASWGAGGSYNEQFF. The rearrangement links TRBV28 to TRBJ2-1; checking the TCRdb D call of TRBD1 is not possible without DNA. The CDR3 spans 15 residues. The germline V gene encodes CDR1 MDHEN and CDR2 SYDVKM.

The chain joins TRBV7-9 to TRBJ1-5. The CDR3 length is 15 residues. Germline-derived CDR1 and CDR2 are SEHNR and FQNEAQ (reference sequence). The CDR3 loop reads CASSSGGPPDQPQHF.

The V gene is TRBV20-1, the J gene TRBJ1-3; TCRdb's assignment of TRBD1 cannot be checked, as there is no DNA. The CDR3 has 15 residues. Germline V lookup: CDR1 DFQATT, CDR2 SNEGSKA (reference sequence). CDR3 residues: CSASRDSISGNTIYF.

This sequence joins TRBV4-2 and TRBJ2-2; without DNA, the TCRdb call of TRBD2 cannot be checked. Germline CDR1 is LGHNA and CDR2 is YNFKEQ. The CDR3 totals 16 residues. CDR3 amino acids: CASSQDLTGGTGELFF.

The chain joins TRBV5-1 to TRBJ1-2; TCRdb's D call of TRBD1 is untestable without DNA. Germline V gene sequence: CDR1 SGHRS, CDR2 YFSETQ. The CDR3 totals 14 residues. The CDR3 sequence: CASSFAQGGEGYTF.

The chain links TRBV27 to TRBJ1-6. CDR1 and CDR2 (germline): MNHEY, SMNVEV (reference sequence). The CDR3 length is 12 residues. The CDR3 protein is CASSVRSSPLHF.

The chain uses TRBV6-1 and TRBJ2-6; the D call from TCRdb, TRBD2, cannot be confirmed without DNA. CDR1 is MNHNS and CDR2 is SASEGT in the germline V gene. There are 17 residues in the CDR3. The CDR3 sequence: CASLGLAGTSGANVLTF.

V usage is TRBV7-2 and J usage is TRBJ2-3; absent DNA, TCRdb's TRBD2 call cannot be checked. The length of the CDR3 is 18 residues. The germline V gene encodes CDR1 SGHTA and CDR2 FQGNSA. This CDR3 is CASSLAWPSGRAGDTQYF.

The chain combines TRBV5-1 with TRBJ2-3; the D call of TRBD2 rests on TCRdb alone, since no DNA is present to check it. CDR1 SGHRS and CDR2 YFSETQ come from the germline V gene. The CDR3 runs to 15 residues. The CDR3 loop reads CASSLTRGPTDTQYF. Based on the CDR3 plus reference TRBV5-1 and TRBJ2-3, the full variable domain is KAGVTQTPRYLIKTRGQQVTLSCSPISGHRSVSWYQQTPGQGLQFLFEYFSETQRNKGNFPGRFSGRQFSNSRSEMNVSTLELGDSALYLCASSLTRGPTDTQYFGPGTRLTVL.

This chain connects TRBV12-3 or TRBV12-4 to TRBJ2-2; with no DNA, the TCRdb D assignment of TRBD1 cannot be verified. The CDR3 sequence is 15 residues long. CDR3 protein: CASSFTGLNTGELFF.

V gene TRBV19 combines with J gene TRBJ2-1; TCRdb lists TRBD1, though no DNA is available to test this call. The CDR3 extends over 13 amino acids. Germline assignment: CDR1 LNHDA and CDR2 SQIVND (reference sequence). The CDR3 region is CASSIPPSYEQFF.

The rearrangement uses TRBV20-1 and TRBJ1-5; TCRdb gives TRBD1 as the D gene, but with no DNA this cannot be confirmed. Germline V lookup: CDR1 DFQATT, CDR2 SNEGSKA (reference sequence). The CDR3 is made up of 15 amino acids. CDR3 amino acids: CSANSRTDSNQPQHF.

V usage is TRBV11-2 and J usage is TRBJ1-3; TCRdb proposes TRBD1, but this gene call is untestable without DNA. The CDR3 totals 15 residues. Looked up from germline, CDR1 is SGHAT and CDR2 is FQNNGV. The CDR3: CASSPRTGARNTIYF.

This sequence joins TRBV7-9 and TRBJ2-2; TCRdb indicates TRBD1, and absent DNA this call remains unverified. The CDR3 covers 15 residues. CDR1 is SEHNR and CDR2 is FQNEAQ in the germline V gene (reference sequence). CDR3 in amino acids: CASSGAEINTGELFF.

The chain uses TRBV7-9 and TRBJ2-1; without DNA, the TCRdb call of TRBD1 cannot be checked. Germline lookup yields CDR1 SEHNR and CDR2 FQNEAQ (reference sequence). This CDR3 is built from 15 residues. This chain's CDR3 is CASTDRDRTYNEQFF.

This sequence joins TRBV11-2 and TRBJ2-3. The CDR3 is 15 amino acids. The germline CDR1 and CDR2 sequences are SGHAT and FQNNGV. The CDR3 protein is CASSSIDSFTDTQYF.

The chain recombines TRBV6-2 or TRBV6-3 with TRBJ2-1; TCRdb indicates TRBD2, and absent DNA this call remains unverified. The V gene's germline CDR1 is MNHEY and CDR2 SVGEGT. The CDR3 totals 14 residues. CDR3 protein: CASSYWGLYNEQFF.

The V call is TRBV28, the J call TRBJ2-1; TCRdb's D call, TRBD2, is unchecked because there is no DNA. From germline, CDR1 is MDHEN and CDR2 SYDVKM. The CDR3 has 11 amino acids. The CDR3 sequence is CASSSSPEQFF.

The chain joins TRBV5-1 to TRBJ2-6. Germline CDR1 reads SGHRS; CDR2 reads YFSETQ. This CDR3 contains 14 residues. The CDR3 sequence is CASSWKSGANVLTF.

The chain employs TRBV12-3 or TRBV12-4 and TRBJ1-1; the TCRdb call, TRBD1, lacks DNA for checking. The CDR3 extends over 15 amino acids. The CDR3 here is CASSPPGHQPNEAFF.

The rearrangement joins TRBV29-1 to TRBJ2-5. The CDR3 is 12 amino acids. Per germline, CDR1 SQVTM and CDR2 ANQGSEA. CDR3 protein: CSTIGIEETQYF.

This chain joins TRBV19 and TRBJ1-5. The CDR3 length is 14 residues. Per germline, CDR1 LNHDA and CDR2 SQIVND (reference sequence). The CDR3 reads CASTLEAERQPQHF.

V gene TRBV5-6 combines with J gene TRBJ1-5; TCRdb selects TRBD1, and the lack of DNA leaves this call unchecked. The germline V gene encodes CDR1 SGHDT and CDR2 YYEEEE. CDR3 length: 14 amino acids. CDR3 protein: CASSLWTGYQPQHF.

This chain links TRBV30 with TRBJ2-1; the D call from TCRdb, TRBD2, cannot be confirmed without DNA. The CDR3 covers 13 residues. Germline V CDR1 and CDR2: GTSNPN, SVGIG (reference sequence). The chain's CDR3 is CAWRPSHYNEQFF.

The chain is built from TRBV9 and TRBJ2-5; the D gene TCRdb calls, TRBD2, cannot be checked with no DNA. The V gene's germline CDR1 is SGDLS and CDR2 YYNGEE. The CDR3 totals 18 residues. CDR3 protein: CASSVAPILAGVGETQYF.

V usage is TRBV6-2 or TRBV6-3 and J usage is TRBJ1-5. CDR1 is MNHEY, CDR2 SVGEGT, per germline. The CDR3 extends over 15 amino acids. The CDR3 here is CASSFEGLTGQPQHF.

The rearrangement links TRBV20-1 to TRBJ2-5; TCRdb lists TRBD2, though no DNA is available to test this call. The CDR3 contains 14 residues. CDR1 and CDR2 (germline): DFQATT, SNEGSKA (reference sequence). The CDR3 is CSASPTSSGETQYF.